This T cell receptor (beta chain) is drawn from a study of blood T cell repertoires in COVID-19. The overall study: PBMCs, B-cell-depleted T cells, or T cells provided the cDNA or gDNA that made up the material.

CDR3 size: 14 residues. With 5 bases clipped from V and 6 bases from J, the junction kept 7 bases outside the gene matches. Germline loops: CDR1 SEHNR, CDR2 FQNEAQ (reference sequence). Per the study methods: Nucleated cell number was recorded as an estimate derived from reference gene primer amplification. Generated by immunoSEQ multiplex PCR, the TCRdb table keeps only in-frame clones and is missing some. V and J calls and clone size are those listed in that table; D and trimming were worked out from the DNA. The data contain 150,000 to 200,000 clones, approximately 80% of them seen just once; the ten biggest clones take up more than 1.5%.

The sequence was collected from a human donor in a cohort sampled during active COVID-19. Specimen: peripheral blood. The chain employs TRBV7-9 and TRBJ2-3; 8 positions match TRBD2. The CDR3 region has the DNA TGTGCCAGCAGCCTAACCGGGACTAGGGATACGCAGTATTTT. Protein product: CASSLTGTRDTQYF.